These T cell receptor beta chains were read from a single sample in a study of T cell responses to AZD1222 COVID-19 vaccine. Assay: immunoSEQ multiplex PCR; the TCRdb copy retains only in-frame clones and omits some. The sample shows 25,000 or so clones, approximately 90% of them seen only once. The sequences come from peripheral blood, collected 28 days after the second AZD1222 dose. The receptor source for this set is an adult who received the AZD1222 COVID-19 vaccine. Both conserved end residues are part of each CDR3. D genes are given only for firm matches. Clone sizes are given selectively: once, few, many, or a class where the clone is expanded.

TRBJ2-3,once,NA,TRBV24-1,TGTGCCTCACCGGGTCGTAGGGGATACACAGATACGCAGTATTTT,CASPGRRGYTDTQYF
TRBJ2-5,NA,NA,TRBV9,TGTGCCAGCAGCGTAGCTGAGTGGGGCCGGGAGACCCAGTACTTC,CASSVAEWGRETQYF
TRBJ2-7,NA,TRBD2,TRBV6-5,TGTGCCAGCAGAGGACTAGCTCGCGAGCAGTACTTC,CASRGLAREQYF
TRBJ2-6,NA,NA,TRBV5-1,TGCGCCAGCAGCTTGGGATCTGGGGCCAACGTCCTGACTTTC,CASSLGSGANVLTF
TRBJ2-5,NA,TRBD2,TRBV2,TGTGCCAGCCAAGTGACTAGCGGGAAAGAGACCCAGTACTTC,CASQVTSGKETQYF
TRBJ2-7,NA,NA,TRBV30,TGTGCCTGGACCTCGGGGACCTACGAGCAGTACTTC,CAWTSGTYEQYF
TRBJ1-2,few,NA,TRBV6-1,TGTGCCAGCAGTGAAGCTCCCGGACAGAGCTATGGCTACACCTTC,CASSEAPGQSYGYTF
TRBJ1-6,NA,TRBD1,TRBV14,TGTGCCAGCAGGTTCAGGGGGCTGAATTCACCCCTCCACTTT,CASRFRGLNSPLHF
TRBJ2-1,NA,TRBD2,TRBV27,TGTGCCAGCAGTTTTAGCCCTAGCGGGGTGTACAATGAGCAGTTCTTC,CASSFSPSGVYNEQFF
TRBJ2-3,once,NA,TRBV7-2,TGTGCCAGCAGTCGAGGCGATACGCAGTATTTT,CASSRGDTQYF
TRBJ2-1,NA,TRBD2,TRBV7-2,TGTGCCAGCAGCTTAGCCCCGACTAGCGGGACGTACAATGAGCAGTTCTTC,CASSLAPTSGTYNEQFF
TRBJ2-7,NA,NA,TRBV6-2/TRBV6-3,TGTGCCAGCAGCCGAGAGGCAGAGAGCTCCTACGAGCAGTACTTC,CASSREAESSYEQYF
TRBJ1-1,NA,TRBD1,TRBV3-1/TRBV3-2,TGTGCCAGCAGCCCAGGGACAGTTGAAGCTTTCTTT,CASSPGTVEAFF
TRBJ1-2,NA,TRBD1,TRBV4-3,TGCGCCAGCAGCCCCTCGACAGGGGTTATCTATGGCTACACCTTC,CASSPSTGVIYGYTF
TRBJ2-1,NA,TRBD1,TRBV11-3,TGTGCCAGCAGCTTAGGGGACAGGGGGGAGCAGTTCTTC,CASSLGDRGEQFF
TRBJ2-5,once,TRBD1,TRBV11-2,TGTGCCAGCAGTTCCCCCGGGACAGGGGGGGAGACCCAGTACTTC,CASSSPGTGGETQYF
TRBJ2-1,NA,TRBD2,TRBV3-1/TRBV3-2,TGTGCCAGCAGCCAAGCGACTAGCGGATACAATGAGCAGTTCTTC,CASSQATSGYNEQFF
TRBJ2-1,NA,NA,TRBV30,TGTGCCTGGAGTGTCTTACCGGTAGCGTCGAATGAGCAGTTCTTC,CAWSVLPVASNEQFF
TRBJ1-1,NA,TRBD1,TRBV30,TGTGCCTCGACAGGGGGCAATACTGAAGCTTTCTTT,CASTGGNTEAFF
TRBJ2-3,NA,TRBD1,TRBV18,TGTGCCAGCTCAGGAACAGGGGGAGATACGCAGTATTTT,CASSGTGGDTQYF
TRBJ2-1,NA,TRBD2,TRBV29-1,TGCAGCGTTGTTGCGACTAGCGGGAGGGCCGCCTACAATGAGCAGTTCTTC,CSVVATSGRAAYNEQFF
TRBJ1-6,NA,TRBD1,TRBV5-8,TGTGCCAGCAGCTTGGGGACAGGGAATAATTCACCCCTCCACTTT,CASSLGTGNNSPLHF
TRBJ1-6,NA,TRBD1,TRBV30,TGTGCCTGGAGAACGACAGGGGCGGCCCTCCACTTT,CAWRTTGAALHF
TRBJ2-4,few,NA,TRBV2,TGTGCCAGCAGGCAGGGGAGCATTCAGTACTTC,CASRQGSIQYF
TRBJ2-7,NA,NA,TRBV19,TGTGCCAGCTCCCAGCGGAACCTTTACGAGCAGTACTTC,CASSQRNLYEQYF
TRBJ1-1,NA,NA,TRBV9,TGTGCCAGCAGCGCCCCGGGGGGTAAAGTCACTGAAGCTTTCTTT,CASSAPGGKVTEAFF
TRBJ2-7,NA,TRBD1,TRBV6-5,TGTGCCAGCAGTTACGCACAGGGGGCTTACGAGCAGTACTTC,CASSYAQGAYEQYF
TRBJ1-2,NA,NA,TRBV11-2,TGTGCCAGCAGCTGGATACGGGCCCAACGCCCTGGCTACACCTTC,CASSWIRAQRPGYTF
TRBJ1-2,NA,NA,TRBV5-1,TGCGCCAGCAGCACTACGACAGCTAACTATGGCTACACCTTC,CASSTTTANYGYTF
TRBJ1-4,NA,NA,TRBV28,TGTGCCAGCAGTTTACATGGGTTTAATGAAAAACTGTTTTTT,CASSLHGFNEKLFF
TRBJ2-5,once,NA,TRBV2,TGTGCCAGCTTACGGGGTGAGACCCAGTACTTC,CASLRGETQYF
TRBJ2-5,NA,NA,TRBV2,TGTGCCAGTCGCGGGATGGACGGGTTTCAAGAGACCCAGTACTTC,CASRGMDGFQETQYF
TRBJ1-4,NA,NA,TRBV27,TGTGCCAGCAGTTTATCCCTCAACAGGGCTTCTAATGAAAAACTGTTTTTT,CASSLSLNRASNEKLFF
TRBJ1-5,NA,NA,TRBV28,TGTGCCAGCAGTTTATTCAGAAATCAGCCCCAGCATTTT,CASSLFRNQPQHF
TRBJ1-2,NA,NA,TRBV28,TGTGCCAGCAGTTTACCAGGGGCGACGTACTATGGCTACACCTTC,CASSLPGATYYGYTF
TRBJ1-2,NA,TRBD1,TRBV19,TGTGCCAGTAGTTCCCTACAGGGGAATGGCTACACCTTC,CASSSLQGNGYTF
TRBJ1-5,NA,TRBD1,TRBV6-1,TGTGCCAGCAGTGAACAGGGGGCCTCGAGCAATCAGCCCCAGCATTTT,CASSEQGASSNQPQHF
TRBJ1-5,NA,NA,TRBV2,TGTGCCAGCACGAGGAGGGAGGACAATCAGCCCCAGCATTTT,CASTRREDNQPQHF
TRBJ1-3,NA,NA,TRBV14,TGTGCCAGCAGCCAAGTGGGGGCCGGGACTGGAAACACCATATATTTT,CASSQVGAGTGNTIYF
TRBJ1-1,NA,NA,TRBV11-2,TGTGCCAGCAGCTTCTCCGACGGGAACACTGAAGCTTTCTTT,CASSFSDGNTEAFF
TRBJ1-2,NA,NA,TRBV7-2,TGTGCCAGCAGCTTAACTAGGGAGGGGCGGTGGGGCTACACCTTC,CASSLTREGRWGYTF
TRBJ2-1,NA,TRBD1,TRBV4-3,TGCGCCAGCAGCCAAGACTTGGACTGGACAGGGTACAATGAGCAGTTCTTC,CASSQDLDWTGYNEQFF
TRBJ1-6,NA,NA,TRBV30,TGTGCCTGGTGGCCAGGGAATTATAATTCACCCCTCCACTTT,CAWWPGNYNSPLHF
TRBJ1-2,NA,TRBD1,TRBV7-2,TGTGCCAGCAGCAATCCGGGACAGGGGGCTACCTATGGCTACACCTTC,CASSNPGQGATYGYTF
TRBJ2-1,once,NA,TRBV5-4,TGTGCCAGCAGCTTGGCCGGGACGGTAACCTCCTACAATGAGCAGTTCTTC,CASSLAGTVTSYNEQFF